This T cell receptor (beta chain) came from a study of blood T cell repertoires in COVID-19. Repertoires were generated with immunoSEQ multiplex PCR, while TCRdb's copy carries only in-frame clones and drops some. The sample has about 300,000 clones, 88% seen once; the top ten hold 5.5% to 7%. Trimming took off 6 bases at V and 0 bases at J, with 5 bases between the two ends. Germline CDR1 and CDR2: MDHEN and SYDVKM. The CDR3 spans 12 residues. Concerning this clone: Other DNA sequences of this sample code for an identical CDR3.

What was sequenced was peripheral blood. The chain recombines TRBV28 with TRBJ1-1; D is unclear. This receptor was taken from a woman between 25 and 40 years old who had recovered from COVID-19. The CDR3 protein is CASRELNTEAFF. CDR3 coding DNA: TGTGCCAGCAGAGAGCTGAACACTGAAGCTTTCTTT.